This T cell receptor (beta chain) emerged from a study of glioma-infiltrating T cells after dendritic cell vaccination. Findings and caveats of the study: No direct clonality-survival link was found; a diverse polyclonal response may matter.

Up to 2 ug genomic DNA was used for TCRB CDR3 amplification. Amplification used 60 V beta primers and 13 J beta primers. The data were produced by immunoSEQ multiplex PCR, yet TCRdb's version contains in-frame clones alone and is incomplete. The table shows about 10,000 clones, with roughly 77% occurring only once. The time point here: after dendritic cell vaccination, including at tumor progression/relapse. Isocitrate dehydrogenase mutation was absent in all glioblastoma patients. Germline-derived CDR1 and CDR2 are MGHDK and SYGVNS. There are 13 residues in the CDR3. Trimming stripped 3 bases from V and 3 bases from J, with 9 bases between. Turning to this clone: Its antigen is undetermined. The same CDR3 arises from other DNA sequences in this sample as well.

This receptor was taken from a human donor with glioblastoma. The chain links TRBV25-1 to TRBJ2-7, with D possibly being TRBD2 (7 bases). The sample in question was blood, obtained after dendritic cell vaccination. The CDR3 spells CASSEGGGYEQYF. CDR3 coding DNA: TGTGCCAGCAGTGAGGGAGGGGGCTACGAGCAGTACTTC.